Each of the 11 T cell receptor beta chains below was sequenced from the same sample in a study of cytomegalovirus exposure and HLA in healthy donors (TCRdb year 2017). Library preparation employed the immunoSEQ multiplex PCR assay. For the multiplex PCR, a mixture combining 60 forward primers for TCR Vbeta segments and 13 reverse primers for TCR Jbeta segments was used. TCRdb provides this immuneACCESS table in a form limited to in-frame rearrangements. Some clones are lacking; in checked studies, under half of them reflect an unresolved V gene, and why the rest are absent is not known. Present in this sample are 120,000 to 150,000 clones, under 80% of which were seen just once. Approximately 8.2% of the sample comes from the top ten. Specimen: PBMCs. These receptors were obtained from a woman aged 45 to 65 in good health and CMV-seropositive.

The CDR3 region has the DNA TGTGCCAGCAGCTCACAGGGTGCGGATGGCTACACCTTC. Amino acids: CASSSQGADGYTF. V is TRBV5-4 and J is TRBJ1-2; TRBD1 is a possible D gene (6 bases). Germline CDR1 and CDR2: SGHNT and YYREEE (reference sequence). This CDR3 spans 13 amino acids. V was cut by 3 bases and J by 6 bases, with 12 bases left in between.

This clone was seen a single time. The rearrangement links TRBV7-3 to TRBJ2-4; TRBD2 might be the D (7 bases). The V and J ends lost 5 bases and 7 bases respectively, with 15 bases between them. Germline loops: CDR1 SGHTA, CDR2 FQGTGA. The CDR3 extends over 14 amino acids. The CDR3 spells CASSLEGGRNIQYF. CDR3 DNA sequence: TGTGCCAGCAGCCTGGAGGGGGGGAGGAACATTCAGTACTTC.

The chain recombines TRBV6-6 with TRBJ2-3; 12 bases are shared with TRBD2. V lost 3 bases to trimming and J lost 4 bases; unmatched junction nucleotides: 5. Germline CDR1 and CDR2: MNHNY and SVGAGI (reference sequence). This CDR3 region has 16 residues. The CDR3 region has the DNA TGTGCCAGCAGTTATCTAGCGGGGGGGCCTTCAGATACGCAGTATTTT. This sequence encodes CASSYLAGGPSDTQYF.

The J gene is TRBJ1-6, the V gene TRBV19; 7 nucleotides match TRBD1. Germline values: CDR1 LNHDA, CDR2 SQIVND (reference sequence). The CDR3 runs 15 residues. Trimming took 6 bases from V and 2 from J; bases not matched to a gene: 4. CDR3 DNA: TGTGCCAGTAGCGCCGACAGGGCCTATAATTCACCCCTCCACTTT. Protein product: CASSADRAYNSPLHF.

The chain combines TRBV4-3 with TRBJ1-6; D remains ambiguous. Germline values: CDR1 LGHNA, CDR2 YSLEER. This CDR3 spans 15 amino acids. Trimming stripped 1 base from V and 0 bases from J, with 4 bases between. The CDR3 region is CASSQGSSYNSPLHF. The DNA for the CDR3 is TGCGCCAGCAGCCAAGGTAGCTCCTATAATTCACCCCTCCACTTT.

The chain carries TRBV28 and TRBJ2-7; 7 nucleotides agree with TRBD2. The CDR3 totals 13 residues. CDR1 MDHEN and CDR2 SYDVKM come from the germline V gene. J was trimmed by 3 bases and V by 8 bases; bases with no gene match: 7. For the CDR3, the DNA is TGTGCCAGCGGGGGGGATCCATTCTACGAGCAGTACTTC. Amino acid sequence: CASGGDPFYEQYF.

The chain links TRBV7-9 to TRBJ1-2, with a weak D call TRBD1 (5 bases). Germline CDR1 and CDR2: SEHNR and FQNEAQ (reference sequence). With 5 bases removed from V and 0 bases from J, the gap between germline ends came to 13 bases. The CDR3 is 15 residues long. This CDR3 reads CASSPPTVPNYGYTF. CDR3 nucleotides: TGTGCCAGCAGCCCCCCGACAGTACCTAACTATGGCTACACCTTC.

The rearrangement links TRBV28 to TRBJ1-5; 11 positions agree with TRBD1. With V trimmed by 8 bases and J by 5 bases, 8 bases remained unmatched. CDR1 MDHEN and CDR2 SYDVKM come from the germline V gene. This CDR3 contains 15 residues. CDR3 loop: CASVLGTGGDQPQHF. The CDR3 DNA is TGTGCCAGCGTGTTGGGGACAGGGGGGGATCAGCCCCAGCATTTT.

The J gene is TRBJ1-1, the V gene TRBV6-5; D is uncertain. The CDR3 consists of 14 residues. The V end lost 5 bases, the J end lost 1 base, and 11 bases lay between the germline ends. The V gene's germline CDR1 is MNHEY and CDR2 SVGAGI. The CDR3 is CASSVHGSNTEAFF. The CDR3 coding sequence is TGTGCCAGCAGTGTCCACGGGTCGAACACTGAAGCTTTCTTT.

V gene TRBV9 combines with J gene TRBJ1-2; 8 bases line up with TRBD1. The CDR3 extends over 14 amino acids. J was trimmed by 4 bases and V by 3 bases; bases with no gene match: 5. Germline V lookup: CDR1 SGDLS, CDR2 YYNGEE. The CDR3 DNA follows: TGTGCCAGCAGCGCGACAGGGGCCGTCTATGGCTACACCTTC. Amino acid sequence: CASSATGAVYGYTF.

CDR3 region: CATSDGRGYYEQYF. The CDR3 DNA reads as TGTGCCACCAGCGATGGTAGGGGGTACTACGAGCAGTACTTC. V usage is TRBV15 and J usage is TRBJ2-7, with D tentatively TRBD1 (6 bases). Trimming cost V 5 bases and J 3 bases, with 14 bases left between them. Germline values: CDR1 LNHNV, CDR2 YYDKDF (reference sequence). The CDR3 sequence is 14 residues long.